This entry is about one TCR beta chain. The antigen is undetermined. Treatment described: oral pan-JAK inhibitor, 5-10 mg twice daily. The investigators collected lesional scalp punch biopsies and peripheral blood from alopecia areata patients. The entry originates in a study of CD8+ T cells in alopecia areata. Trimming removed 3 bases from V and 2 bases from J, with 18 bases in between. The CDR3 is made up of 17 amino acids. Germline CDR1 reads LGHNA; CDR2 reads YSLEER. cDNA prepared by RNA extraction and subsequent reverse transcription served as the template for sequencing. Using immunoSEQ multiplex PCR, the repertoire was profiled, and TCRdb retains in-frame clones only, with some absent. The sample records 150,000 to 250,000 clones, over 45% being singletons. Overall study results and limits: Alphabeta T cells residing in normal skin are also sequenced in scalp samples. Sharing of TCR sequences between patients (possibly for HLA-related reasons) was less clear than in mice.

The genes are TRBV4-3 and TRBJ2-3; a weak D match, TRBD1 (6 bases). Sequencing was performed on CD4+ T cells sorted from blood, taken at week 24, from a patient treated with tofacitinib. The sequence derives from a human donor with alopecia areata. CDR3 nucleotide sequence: TGCGCCAGCAGCCAGGCTTCGACAGGCCTACACACAGATACGCAGTATTTT. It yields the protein CASSQASTGLHTDTQYF.